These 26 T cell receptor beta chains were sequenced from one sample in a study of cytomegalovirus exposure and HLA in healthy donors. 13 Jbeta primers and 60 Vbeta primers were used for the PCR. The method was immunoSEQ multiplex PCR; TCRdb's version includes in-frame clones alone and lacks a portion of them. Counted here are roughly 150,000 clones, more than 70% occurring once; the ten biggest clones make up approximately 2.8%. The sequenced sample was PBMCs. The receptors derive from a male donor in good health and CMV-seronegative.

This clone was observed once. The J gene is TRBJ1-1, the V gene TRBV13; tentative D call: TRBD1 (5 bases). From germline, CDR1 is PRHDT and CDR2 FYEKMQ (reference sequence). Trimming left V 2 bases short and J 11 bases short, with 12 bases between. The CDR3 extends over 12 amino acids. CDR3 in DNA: TGTGCCAGCAGCTTAAAAGGGGAGGGGGCTTTCTTT. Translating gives CASSLKGEGAFF.

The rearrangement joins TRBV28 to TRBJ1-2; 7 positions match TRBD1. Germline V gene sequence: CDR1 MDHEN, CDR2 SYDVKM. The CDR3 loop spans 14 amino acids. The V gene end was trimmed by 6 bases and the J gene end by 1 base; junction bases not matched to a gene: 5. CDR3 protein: CASRTGQDNYGYTF. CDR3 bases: TGTGCCAGCAGGACAGGGCAAGATAACTATGGCTACACCTTC.

CDR3 loop: CASSDYRGPGNTIYF. The DNA of the CDR3 is TGTGCCAGCAGTGATTACAGGGGCCCTGGAAACACCATATATTTT. The rearrangement uses TRBV6-1 and TRBJ1-3; 7 bases match TRBD1. Germline V gene lookup returns CDR1 MNHNS and CDR2 SASEGT. The V gene end was trimmed by 3 bases and the J gene end by 2 bases; junction bases not matched to a gene: 4. The CDR3 contains 15 residues.

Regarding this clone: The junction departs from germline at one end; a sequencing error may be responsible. CDR3 DNA sequence: TGTTCCAGCAGCTCCCGGGGGGACAGGGATGGCAATGAGCAGTTCTTC. Its translation is CSSSSRGDRDGNEQFF. This chain joins TRBV7-3 and TRBJ2-1, with 9 bases matching TRBD1. This CDR3 region has 16 residues. Germline lookup yields CDR1 SGHTA and CDR2 FQGTGA.

The CDR3 sequence: CASSQDPSGNGWKETQYF. The CDR3 bases are TGCGCCAGCAGCCAAGATCCTTCAGGGAATGGGTGGAAAGAGACCCAGTACTTC. V is TRBV4-1 and J is TRBJ2-5; weak D call: TRBD1 (5 bases). V was clipped by 0 bases and J by 3 bases, with 20 bases between them. Germline V gene lookup returns CDR1 MGHRA and CDR2 YSYEKL. The CDR3 has 18 residues.

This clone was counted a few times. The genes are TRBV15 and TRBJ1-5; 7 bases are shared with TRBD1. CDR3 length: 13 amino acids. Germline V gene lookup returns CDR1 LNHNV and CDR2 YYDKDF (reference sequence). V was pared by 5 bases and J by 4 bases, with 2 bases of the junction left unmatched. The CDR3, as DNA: TGTGCCACCAGCCAGACAGGGAATCAGCCCCAGCATTTT. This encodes CATSQTGNQPQHF.

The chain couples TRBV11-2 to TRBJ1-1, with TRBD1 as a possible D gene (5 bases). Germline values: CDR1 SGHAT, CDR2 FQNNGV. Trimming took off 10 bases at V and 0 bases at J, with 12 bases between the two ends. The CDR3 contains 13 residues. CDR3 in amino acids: CATSRGMNTEAFF. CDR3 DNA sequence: TGTGCCACCTCAAGGGGTATGAACACTGAAGCTTTCTTT.

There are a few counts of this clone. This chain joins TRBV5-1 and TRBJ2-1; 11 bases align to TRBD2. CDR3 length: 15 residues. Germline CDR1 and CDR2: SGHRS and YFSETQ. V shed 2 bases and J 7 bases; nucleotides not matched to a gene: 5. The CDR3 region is CASSLLAGVANEQFF. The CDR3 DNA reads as TGCGCCAGCAGCTTACTAGCGGGAGTGGCAAATGAGCAGTTCTTC.

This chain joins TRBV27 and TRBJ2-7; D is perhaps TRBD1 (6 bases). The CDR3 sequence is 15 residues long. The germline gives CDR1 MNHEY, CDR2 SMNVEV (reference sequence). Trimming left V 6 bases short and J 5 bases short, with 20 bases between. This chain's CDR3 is CASSGADRQPHEQYF. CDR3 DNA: TGTGCCAGCAGCGGAGCCGACAGGCAACCCCACGAGCAGTACTTC.

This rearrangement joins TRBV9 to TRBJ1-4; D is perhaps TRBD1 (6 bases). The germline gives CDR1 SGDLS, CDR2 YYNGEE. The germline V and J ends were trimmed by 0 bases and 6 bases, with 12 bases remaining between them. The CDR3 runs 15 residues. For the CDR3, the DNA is TGTGCCAGCAGCGTAGAGGGGGGGCGCGATGAAAAACTGTTTTTT. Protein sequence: CASSVEGGRDEKLFF.

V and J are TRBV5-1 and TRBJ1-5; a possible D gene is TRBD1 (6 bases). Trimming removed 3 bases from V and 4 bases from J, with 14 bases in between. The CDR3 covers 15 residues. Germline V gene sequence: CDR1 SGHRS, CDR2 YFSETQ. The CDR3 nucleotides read TGCGCCAGCAGCTCTACAGGGAACCGGAATCAGCCCCAGCATTTT. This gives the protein CASSSTGNRNQPQHF.

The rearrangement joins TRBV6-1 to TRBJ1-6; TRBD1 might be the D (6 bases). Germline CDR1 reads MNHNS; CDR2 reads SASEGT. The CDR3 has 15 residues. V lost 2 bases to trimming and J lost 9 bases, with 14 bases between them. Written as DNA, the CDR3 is TGTGCCAGCAGTGAAAGCGGGGGGCAGGGTTCACCCCTCCACTTT. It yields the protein CASSESGGQGSPLHF.

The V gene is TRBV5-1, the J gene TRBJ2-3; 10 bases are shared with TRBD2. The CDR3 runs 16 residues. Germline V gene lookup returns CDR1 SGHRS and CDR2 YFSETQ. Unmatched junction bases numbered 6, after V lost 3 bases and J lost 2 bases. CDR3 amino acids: CASSYSLAGHTDTQYF. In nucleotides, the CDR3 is TGCGCCAGCAGCTACTCACTAGCGGGGCACACAGATACGCAGTATTTT.

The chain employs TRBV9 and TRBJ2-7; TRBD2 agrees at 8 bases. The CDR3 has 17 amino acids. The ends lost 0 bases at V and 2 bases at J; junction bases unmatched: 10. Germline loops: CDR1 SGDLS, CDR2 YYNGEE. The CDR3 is CASSVARSGREPYEQYF. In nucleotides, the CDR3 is TGTGCCAGCAGCGTAGCGCGAAGCGGGAGAGAACCCTACGAGCAGTACTTC.

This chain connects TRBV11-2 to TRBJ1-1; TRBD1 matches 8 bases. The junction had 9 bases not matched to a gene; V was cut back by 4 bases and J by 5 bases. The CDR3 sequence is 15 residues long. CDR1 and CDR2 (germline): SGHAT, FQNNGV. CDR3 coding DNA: TGTGCCAGCAGCTCCTTGACAGGGGTTGGGACTGAAGCTTTCTTT. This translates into CASSSLTGVGTEAFF. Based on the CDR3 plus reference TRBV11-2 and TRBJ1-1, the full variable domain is EAGVAQSPRYKIIEKRQSVAFWCNPISGHATLYWYQQILGQGPKLLIQFQNNGVVDDSQLPKDRFSAERLKGVDSTLKIQPAKLEDSAVYLCASSSLTGVGTEAFFGQGTRLTVV.

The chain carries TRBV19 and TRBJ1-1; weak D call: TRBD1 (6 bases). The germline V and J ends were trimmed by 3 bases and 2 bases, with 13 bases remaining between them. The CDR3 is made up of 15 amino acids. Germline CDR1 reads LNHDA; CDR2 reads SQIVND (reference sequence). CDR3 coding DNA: TGTGCCAGTAGTATGTTCGGACAGACCAACACTGAAGCTTTCTTT. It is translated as CASSMFGQTNTEAFF.

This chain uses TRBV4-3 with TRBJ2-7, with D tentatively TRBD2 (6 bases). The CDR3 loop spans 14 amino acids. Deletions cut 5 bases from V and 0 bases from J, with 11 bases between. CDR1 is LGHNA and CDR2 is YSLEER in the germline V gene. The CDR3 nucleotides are TGCGCCAGCAGCTCCTTGGAGGGCTCCTACGAGCAGTACTTC. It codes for CASSSLEGSYEQYF.

This chain's CDR3 is CASSSRPTGGNEQFF. CDR3 bases: TGTGCCAGCAGCTCCAGACCTACGGGAGGCAATGAGCAGTTCTTC. The chain recombines TRBV7-2 with TRBJ2-1; 7 bases are shared with TRBD2. V lost 4 bases to trimming and J lost 6 bases; unmatched junction nucleotides: 9. Per the germline V gene, CDR1 is SGHTA and CDR2 is FQGNSA. There are 15 residues in the CDR3.

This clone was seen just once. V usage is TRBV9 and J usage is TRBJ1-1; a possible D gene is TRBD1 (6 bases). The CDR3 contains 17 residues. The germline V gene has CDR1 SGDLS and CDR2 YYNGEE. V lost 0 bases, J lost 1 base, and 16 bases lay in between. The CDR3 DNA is TGTGCCAGCAGCGTAGAGGGAGGGGGGGGGAGGAACACTGAAGCTTTCTTT. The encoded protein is CASSVEGGGGRNTEAFF.

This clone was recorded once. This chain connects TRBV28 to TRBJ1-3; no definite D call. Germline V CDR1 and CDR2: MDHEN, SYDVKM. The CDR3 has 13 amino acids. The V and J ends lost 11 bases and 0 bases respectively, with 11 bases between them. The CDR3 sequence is CAGGYGSGNTIYF. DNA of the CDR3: TGTGCCGGAGGGTACGGCTCTGGAAACACCATATATTTT. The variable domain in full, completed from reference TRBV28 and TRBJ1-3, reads DVKVTQSSRYLVKRTGEKVFLECVQDMDHENMFWYRQDPGLGLRLIYFSYDVKMKEKGDIPEGYSVSREKKERFSLILESASTNQTSMYLCAGGYGSGNTIYFGEGSWLTVV.

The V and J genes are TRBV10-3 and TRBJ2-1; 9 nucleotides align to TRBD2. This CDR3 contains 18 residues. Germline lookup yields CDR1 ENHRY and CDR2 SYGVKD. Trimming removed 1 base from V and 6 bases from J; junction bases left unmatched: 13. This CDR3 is CAISEYSGSVQVANEQFF. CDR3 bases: TGTGCCATCAGTGAGTATAGCGGGAGTGTGCAAGTAGCCAATGAGCAGTTCTTC.

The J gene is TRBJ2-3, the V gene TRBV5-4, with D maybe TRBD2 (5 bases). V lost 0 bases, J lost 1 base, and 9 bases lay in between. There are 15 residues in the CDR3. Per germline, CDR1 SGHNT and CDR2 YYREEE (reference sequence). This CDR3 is CASSLGLGGTDTQYF. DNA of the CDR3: TGTGCCAGCAGCTTGGGGCTCGGGGGCACAGATACGCAGTATTTT.

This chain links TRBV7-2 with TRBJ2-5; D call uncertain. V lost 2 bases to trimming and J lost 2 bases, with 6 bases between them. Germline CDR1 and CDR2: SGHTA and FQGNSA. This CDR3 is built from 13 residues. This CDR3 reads CASSLNRQETQYF. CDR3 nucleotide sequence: TGTGCCAGCAGCTTAAACAGACAAGAGACCCAGTACTTC.

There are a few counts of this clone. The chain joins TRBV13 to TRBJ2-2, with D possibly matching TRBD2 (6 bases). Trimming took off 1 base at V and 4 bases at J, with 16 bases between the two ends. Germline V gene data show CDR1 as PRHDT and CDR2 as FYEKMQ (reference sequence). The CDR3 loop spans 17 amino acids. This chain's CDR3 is CASSLDGAGGVTGELFF. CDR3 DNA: TGTGCCAGCAGCTTAGACGGTGCGGGCGGGGTCACCGGGGAGCTGTTTTTT.

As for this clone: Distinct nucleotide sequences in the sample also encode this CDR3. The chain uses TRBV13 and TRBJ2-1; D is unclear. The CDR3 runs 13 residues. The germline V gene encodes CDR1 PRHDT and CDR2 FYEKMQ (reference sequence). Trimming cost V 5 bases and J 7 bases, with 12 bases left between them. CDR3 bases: TGTGCCAGCAGCCTCGGGTCTCCTAATGAGCAGTTCTTC. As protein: CASSLGSPNEQFF.

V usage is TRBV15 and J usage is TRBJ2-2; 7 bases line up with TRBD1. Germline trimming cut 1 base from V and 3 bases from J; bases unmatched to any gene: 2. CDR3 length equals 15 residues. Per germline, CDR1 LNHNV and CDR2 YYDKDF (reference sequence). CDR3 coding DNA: TGTGCCACCAGCAGAGTCACAGGGGACACCGGGGAGCTGTTTTTT. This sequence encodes CATSRVTGDTGELFF. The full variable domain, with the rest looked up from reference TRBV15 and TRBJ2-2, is DAMVIQNPRYQVTQFGKPVTLSCSQTLNHNVMYWYQQKSSQAPKLLFHYYDKDFNNEADTPDNFQSRRPNTSFCFLDIRSPGLGDTAMYLCATSRVTGDTGELFFGEGSRLTVL.